This T cell receptor (beta chain) was recovered during a study of identical twins. This clonotype has at least ten counts. The CDR3 contains 15 residues. V lost 4 bases to trimming and J lost 7 bases; unmatched junction nucleotides: 5. CDR1 and CDR2 from the germline V gene are SGDLS and YYNGEE. TCRdb re-called the 5' RACE reads with MiXCR, one entry per CDR3 protein. Found here are around 160,000 distinct CDR3 sequences, around 3.5% of them singletons; the top ten hold approximately 7.6%. The V gene is TRBV9, the J gene TRBJ2-3, with 14 bases lining up with TRBD2. The sequencing sample was made of memory T cells sorted from blood. The clonotype originates from a man in his late teens or twenties in good health. CDR3 sequence reads: CASSTGTSGSNTQYF. The DNA for the CDR3 is TGTGCCAGCAGCACCGGGACTAGCGGGAGTAATACGCAGTATTTT.